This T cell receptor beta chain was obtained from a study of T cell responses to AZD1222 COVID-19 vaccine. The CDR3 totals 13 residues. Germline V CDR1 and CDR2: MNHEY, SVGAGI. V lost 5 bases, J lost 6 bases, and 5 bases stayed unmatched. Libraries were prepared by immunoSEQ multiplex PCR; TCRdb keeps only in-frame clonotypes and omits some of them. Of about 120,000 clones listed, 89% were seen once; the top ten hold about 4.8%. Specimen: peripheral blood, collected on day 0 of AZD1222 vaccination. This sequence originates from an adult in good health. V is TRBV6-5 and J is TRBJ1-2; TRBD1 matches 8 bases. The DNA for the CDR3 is TGTGCCAGCAGTAGGGACAGGTCAGATGGCTACACCTTC. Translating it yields CASSRDRSDGYTF.